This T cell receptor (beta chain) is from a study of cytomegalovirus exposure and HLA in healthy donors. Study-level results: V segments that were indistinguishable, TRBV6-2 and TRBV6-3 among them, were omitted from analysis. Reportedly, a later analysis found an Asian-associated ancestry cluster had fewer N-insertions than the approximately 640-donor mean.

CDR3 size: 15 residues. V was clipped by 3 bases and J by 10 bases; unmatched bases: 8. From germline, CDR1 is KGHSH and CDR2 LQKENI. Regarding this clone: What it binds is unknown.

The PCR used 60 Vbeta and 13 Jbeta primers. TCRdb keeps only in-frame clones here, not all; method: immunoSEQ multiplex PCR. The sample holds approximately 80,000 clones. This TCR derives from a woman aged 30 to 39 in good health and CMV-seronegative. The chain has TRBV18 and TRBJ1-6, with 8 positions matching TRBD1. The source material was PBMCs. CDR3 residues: CASSPGQGVNSPLHF. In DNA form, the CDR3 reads TGTGCCAGCTCACCTGGACAGGGTGTAAACTCACCCCTCCACTTT.